Listed below are T cell receptor beta chains from one sample, sequenced in a study of blood T cells in healthy people across ages. TCRdb re-derived calls from the 5' RACE reads in MiXCR, one entry per CDR3 protein. Seen here are around 800,000 distinct CDR3 sequences, roughly 24% observed once, and the top ten hold 3%. This same sample was also taken into another study, of T cells of mothers and their children.

The source material was blood. These receptors all come from a boy aged 5-17 years in good health. CDR3s include the opening cysteine and the closing phenylalanine or tryptophan. The D gene is left open where the match is weak. Only some rows state a clone size, as once, few, many or a class for expanded clones.

v_call: TRBV11-2
d_call: .
j_call: TRBJ2-5
clone_size: few
cdr3_aa: CASSSSSRGPQETQYF
cdr3_nt: TGTGCCAGCAGCTCCTCGAGCAGGGGTCCCCAAGAGACCCAGTACTTC

v_call: TRBV6-5
d_call: .
j_call: TRBJ2-2
clone_size: few
cdr3_aa: CASSWGENTGELFF
cdr3_nt: TGTGCCAGCAGTTGGGGGGAGAACACCGGGGAGCTGTTTTTT

v_call: TRBV12-3/TRBV12-4
d_call: .
j_call: TRBJ2-3
clone_size: .
cdr3_aa: CASSPRSRTDTQYF
cdr3_nt: TGTGCCAGCAGTCCCCGTTCCCGCACAGATACGCAGTATTTT

v_call: TRBV12-3/TRBV12-4
d_call: .
j_call: TRBJ2-5
clone_size: many
cdr3_aa: CASSEYQETQYF
cdr3_nt: TGTGCCAGCAGTGAGTACCAAGAGACCCAGTACTTC

v_call: TRBV9
d_call: TRBD1
j_call: TRBJ2-7
clone_size: .
cdr3_aa: CASSVSASGTGYEQYF
cdr3_nt: TGTGCCAGCAGCGTGAGCGCCTCCGGGACAGGGTACGAGCAGTACTTC

v_call: TRBV7-8
d_call: .
j_call: TRBJ2-1
clone_size: .
cdr3_aa: CASSPAGLSYNEQFF
cdr3_nt: TGTGCCAGCAGCCCGGCGGGACTCTCCTACAATGAGCAGTTCTTC

v_call: TRBV5-1
d_call: .
j_call: TRBJ2-4
clone_size: .
cdr3_aa: CASRSGVTPNIQYF
cdr3_nt: TGCGCCAGCAGGTCCGGGGTAACCCCAAACATTCAGTACTTC

v_call: TRBV5-6
d_call: .
j_call: TRBJ2-6
clone_size: few
cdr3_aa: CATEPVGSGANVLTF
cdr3_nt: TGTGCCACCGAGCCAGTTGGATCTGGGGCCAACGTCCTGACTTTC

v_call: TRBV12-3/TRBV12-4
d_call: TRBD1
j_call: TRBJ2-5
clone_size: .
cdr3_aa: CAGSSLRGQEETQYF
cdr3_nt: TGTGCCGGCAGTTCTCTGAGGGGGCAAGAAGAGACCCAGTACTTC

v_call: TRBV5-1
d_call: .
j_call: TRBJ1-6
clone_size: .
cdr3_aa: CASSLGDIQSPLHF
cdr3_nt: TGCGCCAGCAGCTTGGGGGACATTCAGTCACCCCTCCACTTT

v_call: TRBV2
d_call: .
j_call: TRBJ1-2
clone_size: .
cdr3_aa: CASCEGRGYGYTF
cdr3_nt: TGTGCCAGCTGCGAGGGCAGGGGTTATGGCTACACCTTC

v_call: TRBV9
d_call: TRBD1
j_call: TRBJ1-2
clone_size: few
cdr3_aa: CASSVDGTAHSRYGYTF
cdr3_nt: TGTGCCAGCAGCGTAGATGGGACAGCTCACTCTCGCTATGGCTACACCTTC

v_call: TRBV21-1
d_call: .
j_call: TRBJ2-7
clone_size: .
cdr3_aa: CASSGTGTTIYEQYF
cdr3_nt: TGTGCCAGCAGCGGGACGGGGACAACTATCTACGAGCAGTACTTC

v_call: TRBV11-3
d_call: TRBD1
j_call: TRBJ2-1
clone_size: .
cdr3_aa: CASSLEGGQGNEQFF
cdr3_nt: TGTGCCAGCAGCTTAGAAGGGGGACAGGGCAATGAGCAGTTCTTC

v_call: TRBV2
d_call: .
j_call: TRBJ1-1
clone_size: few
cdr3_aa: CASSNPQITEAFF
cdr3_nt: TGTGCCAGCAGTAATCCGCAGATTACTGAAGCTTTCTTT

v_call: TRBV7-2
d_call: .
j_call: TRBJ2-5
clone_size: many
cdr3_aa: CASSLGLETQYF
cdr3_nt: TGTGCCAGCAGCTTAGGCCTGGAGACCCAGTACTTC

v_call: TRBV7-9
d_call: .
j_call: TRBJ2-2
clone_size: .
cdr3_aa: CATPQGRTNTGELFF
cdr3_nt: TGTGCCACCCCGCAAGGTCGCACGAACACCGGGGAGCTGTTTTTT

v_call: TRBV27
d_call: .
j_call: TRBJ2-7
clone_size: .
cdr3_aa: CASSGKTGSYEQYF
cdr3_nt: TGTGCCAGCAGTGGAAAGACAGGATCCTACGAGCAGTACTTC

v_call: TRBV12-3/TRBV12-4
d_call: TRBD2
j_call: TRBJ2-1
clone_size: many
cdr3_aa: CASSSRLAGGYNEQFF
cdr3_nt: TGTGCCAGCAGTTCAAGACTAGCGGGGGGGTACAATGAGCAGTTCTTC

v_call: TRBV15
d_call: .
j_call: TRBJ2-6
clone_size: .
cdr3_aa: CATSIEDSGANVLTF
cdr3_nt: TGTGCCACCAGCATTGAGGACTCTGGGGCCAACGTCCTGACTTTC

v_call: TRBV15
d_call: TRBD2
j_call: TRBJ2-3
clone_size: few
cdr3_aa: CATSGSPAGGFVTDTQYF
cdr3_nt: TGTGCCACCAGCGGATCCCCGGCGGGGGGTTTTGTCACAGATACGCAGTATTTT

v_call: TRBV20-1
d_call: .
j_call: TRBJ2-7
clone_size: .
cdr3_aa: CSGLYQGNEQYF
cdr3_nt: TGCAGTGGGCTCTACCAGGGTAACGAGCAGTACTTC

v_call: TRBV18
d_call: .
j_call: TRBJ2-5
clone_size: .
cdr3_aa: CASSPRDSIETQYF
cdr3_nt: TGTGCCAGCTCACCACGAGACAGCATAGAGACCCAGTACTTC

v_call: TRBV12-3/TRBV12-4
d_call: TRBD2
j_call: TRBJ2-2
clone_size: .
cdr3_aa: CASSPGTSVTVGELFF
cdr3_nt: TGTGCCAGCAGCCCTGGGACTAGCGTGACGGTCGGGGAGCTGTTTTTT

v_call: TRBV12-3/TRBV12-4
d_call: .
j_call: TRBJ2-5
clone_size: .
cdr3_aa: CASSPGLLGETQYF
cdr3_nt: TGTGCCAGCAGTCCTGGGTTACTTGGAGAGACCCAGTACTTC

v_call: TRBV25-1
d_call: TRBD1
j_call: TRBJ2-7
clone_size: few
cdr3_aa: CASRSNRGEQYF
cdr3_nt: TGTGCCAGCAGATCAAACAGGGGCGAGCAGTACTTC

v_call: TRBV6-5
d_call: .
j_call: TRBJ1-2
clone_size: .
cdr3_aa: CASNPRGTSYGYTF
cdr3_nt: TGTGCCAGCAACCCCCGAGGAACAAGCTATGGCTACACCTTC

v_call: TRBV27
d_call: TRBD2
j_call: TRBJ2-1
clone_size: few
cdr3_aa: CASTGGIYNEQFF
cdr3_nt: TGTGCCAGCACGGGGGGAATCTACAATGAGCAGTTCTTC

v_call: TRBV28
d_call: .
j_call: TRBJ1-5
clone_size: few
cdr3_aa: CASSSPTDLFSNQPQHF
cdr3_nt: TGTGCCAGCAGTTCCCCGACAGACCTATTTAGCAATCAGCCCCAGCATTTT

v_call: TRBV13
d_call: .
j_call: TRBJ2-2
clone_size: .
cdr3_aa: CASSALGQKITGELFF
cdr3_nt: TGTGCCAGCAGCGCCCTTGGACAGAAGATCACCGGGGAGCTGTTTTTT

v_call: TRBV6-5
d_call: .
j_call: TRBJ2-1
clone_size: .
cdr3_aa: CASSYSRRHEQFF
cdr3_nt: TGTGCCAGCAGTTACTCGAGGCGGCATGAGCAGTTCTTC

v_call: TRBV3-1
d_call: TRBD1
j_call: TRBJ1-1
clone_size: .
cdr3_aa: CASSLDRDAEAFF
cdr3_nt: TGTGCCAGCAGCTTGGACAGGGACGCTGAAGCTTTCTTT

v_call: TRBV2
d_call: TRBD1
j_call: TRBJ2-7
clone_size: .
cdr3_aa: CASSVGTGAPEQYF
cdr3_nt: TGTGCCAGCAGTGTCGGGACAGGGGCTCCCGAGCAGTACTTC

v_call: TRBV5-1
d_call: .
j_call: TRBJ1-2
clone_size: .
cdr3_aa: CASSSDGSGYGYTF
cdr3_nt: TGCGCCAGCAGCTCAGATGGCTCAGGGTATGGCTACACCTTC

v_call: TRBV5-1
d_call: .
j_call: TRBJ2-3
clone_size: few
cdr3_aa: CASSPGTLGDTQYF
cdr3_nt: TGCGCCAGCAGCCCCGGGACTCTTGGAGATACGCAGTATTTT

v_call: TRBV7-9
d_call: .
j_call: TRBJ1-1
clone_size: few
cdr3_aa: CASSPWVQKEAFF
cdr3_nt: TGTGCCAGCAGCCCCTGGGTTCAGAAGGAAGCTTTCTTT

v_call: TRBV5-1
d_call: .
j_call: TRBJ2-5
clone_size: .
cdr3_aa: CASSFDGSAAETQYF
cdr3_nt: TGCGCCAGCAGCTTCGACGGATCCGCGGCGGAGACCCAGTACTTC

v_call: TRBV12-3/TRBV12-4
d_call: TRBD1
j_call: TRBJ1-5
clone_size: .
cdr3_aa: CASRLGTDQPQHF
cdr3_nt: TGTGCCAGCAGGCTCGGGACAGATCAGCCCCAGCATTTT

v_call: TRBV5-4
d_call: .
j_call: TRBJ2-5
clone_size: .
cdr3_aa: CASSVERRSTQYF
cdr3_nt: TGTGCCAGCAGCGTGGAGAGGAGGTCGACCCAGTACTTC

v_call: TRBV24-1
d_call: .
j_call: TRBJ2-1
clone_size: few
cdr3_aa: CATSDPPDPAVNNEQFF
cdr3_nt: TGTGCCACCAGTGACCCCCCGGATCCGGCGGTCAACAATGAGCAGTTCTTC

v_call: TRBV12-3/TRBV12-4
d_call: TRBD2
j_call: TRBJ2-7
clone_size: .
cdr3_aa: CASSFDAGGSYEQYF
cdr3_nt: TGTGCCAGCAGTTTTGACGCGGGGGGGTCCTACGAGCAGTACTTC

v_call: TRBV20-1
d_call: .
j_call: TRBJ2-5
clone_size: once
cdr3_aa: CSARETAGETQYF
cdr3_nt: TGCAGTGCTAGAGAAACGGCCGGGGAGACCCAGTACTTC

v_call: TRBV5-1
d_call: TRBD2
j_call: TRBJ2-5
clone_size: .
cdr3_aa: CASCSSTSGALTQYF
cdr3_nt: TGCGCCAGCTGCTCGTCCACTAGCGGGGCCCTGACCCAGTACTTC